The 28 T cell receptor beta chains below come from one sample, sequenced in a study of read filtering for tumor transcriptome and immune sequencing. From roughly 390 ng of RNA, a library with molecular barcoded alpha/delta and beta/gamma adaptors was made. TCRdb processed the reads anew with MiXCR; each CDR3 protein has one entry. This sample yields about 62,000 distinct CDR3 sequences, of which approximately 18% are seen a single time; about a tenth belongs to the top ten. Sequencing was performed on a population of CD138-negative cells sorted from bone marrow. The receptors come from a donor at least 40 years old with multiple myeloma.

V is TRBV20-1 and J is TRBJ1-5; D is unresolved. CDR3 size: 16 residues. Germline CDR1 and CDR2: DFQATT and SNEGSKA (reference sequence). Trimming removed 6 bases from V and 0 bases from J, with 18 bases in between. The CDR3 sequence: CSASRPSGDSNQPQHF. The CDR3 DNA is TGCAGTGCGTCCCGACCAAGCGGGGATAGCAATCAGCCCCAGCATTTT.

Turning to this clonotype: A read error is possible here, since a much larger clone lies one base away. J is TRBJ2-2 and V is TRBV12-3 or TRBV12-4; D may match TRBD1 or TRBD2 (5 bases each). The CDR3 is 11 amino acids. Here the CDR3 reads CASSWLGELSF. CDR3 bases: TGTGCCAGCAGTTGGTTAGGGGAGCTGTCTTTT.

This clonotype was seen repeatedly, ten times or more. V is TRBV6-5 and J is TRBJ1-4; D is ambiguous. Germline V gene lookup returns CDR1 MNHEY and CDR2 SVGAGI. The CDR3 has 15 residues. The V gene lost 2 bases and the J gene lost 5 bases, with 12 bases spanning the gap. The CDR3 DNA reads as TGTGCCAGCAGTTACGGGCCCGGCCCAAATGAAAAACTGTTTTTT. Protein: CASSYGPGPNEKLFF.

This clonotype was recorded a few times. This sequence joins TRBV2 and TRBJ2-1; D is ambiguous. Trimming stripped 4 bases from V and 5 bases from J, with 12 bases between. From germline, CDR1 is SNHLY and CDR2 FYNNEI. The length of the CDR3 is 14 residues. For the CDR3, the DNA is TGTGCCAGCAGTGCGGGCAGAACGAACAATGAGCAGTTCTTC. This sequence encodes CASSAGRTNNEQFF.

For this clonotype: This may come from a read error, since a much larger clone is one base off. J is TRBJ2-7 and V is TRBV12-3 or TRBV12-4; 12 nucleotides match TRBD2. The CDR3 sequence is 15 residues long. V lost 5 bases and J lost 7; bases outside the gene matches: 9. The CDR3 DNA is TGTGCCAGCAGTGTCGGACTAGCGGGAATGGGGGAGCAGTACTTC. Translated, it gives CASSVGLAGMGEQYF.

A word on this clonotype: A read error may produce the germline difference seen at one junction end. This chain joins TRBV20-1 and TRBJ2-1, with 7 bases fitting TRBD2. The germline CDR1 and CDR2 sequences are DFQATT and SNEGSKA (reference sequence). The length of the CDR3 is 14 residues. CDR3: CCASRGSPHNEQFF. The DNA of the CDR3 is TGCTGTGCTAGTCGCGGGAGCCCTCACAATGAGCAGTTCTTC.

This clonotype came up many times. This rearrangement joins TRBV7-2 to TRBJ2-7; no definite D call. V was pared by 1 base and J by 5 bases, with 12 bases between. CDR3 length equals 14 residues. CDR1 SGHTA and CDR2 FQGNSA come from the germline V gene. This chain's CDR3 is CASSLGVGFHEQYF. The DNA of the CDR3 is TGTGCCAGCAGCTTAGGGGTGGGATTCCACGAGCAGTACTTC.

This clonotype was seen ten or more times. The chain combines TRBV4-1 with TRBJ2-3, with no clear D. Trimming stripped 3 bases from V and 5 bases from J, with 12 bases between. The V gene's germline CDR1 is MGHRA and CDR2 YSYEKL. CDR3 size: 14 residues. The CDR3 DNA follows: TGCGCCAGCAGCCAGGAAGCCCGAGGAGATACGCAGTATTTT. It is translated as CASSQEARGDTQYF.

This clonotype was recorded many times. The chain links TRBV28 to TRBJ2-1; D is undetermined. Trimming stripped 6 bases from V and 7 bases from J, with 10 bases between. The length of the CDR3 is 12 residues. From germline, CDR1 is MDHEN and CDR2 SYDVKM. As DNA, the CDR3 is TGTGCCAGCAGGGAACACACGAATGAGCAGTTCTTC. The encoded protein is CASREHTNEQFF. Full variable domain (remainder filled in from reference TRBV28 and TRBJ2-1): DVKVTQSSRYLVKRTGEKVFLECVQDMDHENMFWYRQDPGLGLRLIYFSYDVKMKEKGDIPEGYSVSREKKERFSLILESASTNQTSMYLCASREHTNEQFFGPGTRLTVL.

V gene TRBV18 combines with J gene TRBJ2-3; D may be TRBD1 or TRBD2 (5 bases each). Germline V gene lookup returns CDR1 KGHSH and CDR2 LQKENI. The CDR3 spans 14 residues. With 4 bases removed from V and 3 bases from J, the gap between germline ends came to 11 bases. This CDR3 reads CASSRGSLTDTQYF. The CDR3 DNA is TGTGCCAGCTCACGGGGGAGTTTAACAGATACGCAGTATTTT.

This clonotype has a count of ten or more. This rearrangement joins TRBV6-2 or TRBV6-3 to TRBJ2-7; 7 bases align to TRBD2. The trim removed 2 bases at V and 7 bases at J, leaving 5 bases unmatched. This CDR3 contains 13 residues. CDR1 MNHEY and CDR2 SVGEGT come from the germline V gene. The CDR3 sequence is CASSYPLGGEQYF. CDR3 coding DNA: TGTGCCAGCAGTTACCCCTTGGGGGGGGAGCAGTACTTC.

This clonotype was counted at least ten times. The chain recombines TRBV6-5 with TRBJ2-5; tentative D call: TRBD2 (5 bases). The CDR3 sequence is 15 residues long. V was shortened by 0 bases and J by 3 bases, with 11 bases between the two germline ends. Germline V gives CDR1 MNHEY, CDR2 SVGAGI. CDR3 loop: CASSYSRVQKETQYF. The CDR3 DNA is TGTGCCAGCAGTTACTCGAGGGTACAGAAAGAGACCCAGTACTTC.

This clonotype has at least ten counts. The chain recombines TRBV3-1 with TRBJ2-5, with TRBD1 matching 10 bases. Germline-derived CDR1 and CDR2 are LGHDT and YNNKEL (reference sequence). J lost 5 bases, V lost 0 bases, and 9 bases had no gene match. The CDR3 extends over 17 amino acids. The CDR3 spells CASSQEKGQGSWETQYF. Written as DNA, the CDR3 is TGTGCCAGCAGCCAAGAAAAGGGACAGGGGAGTTGGGAGACCCAGTACTTC.

This clonotype was detected ten times or more. The chain couples TRBV10-3 to TRBJ2-1, with 12 bases aligning to TRBD2. Per the germline V gene, CDR1 is ENHRY and CDR2 is SYGVKD. V shed 5 bases and J 4 bases; nucleotides not matched to a gene: 6. The CDR3 has 16 amino acids. The CDR3 nucleotides read TGTGCCATCAGTTCCGGACTAGCGGGAAGGTACAATGAGCAGTTCTTC. Translating it yields CAISSGLAGRYNEQFF.

The genes are TRBV19 and TRBJ1-5, with a weak D call TRBD1 (5 bases). This CDR3 contains 16 residues. Trimming took 4 bases from V and 5 from J, leaving 18 bases between them. The germline CDR1 and CDR2 sequences are LNHDA and SQIVND (reference sequence). In DNA, the CDR3 is TGTGCCAGTAGTACTCTCCCCCTACCGGGACATCAGCCCCAGCATTTT. Residues: CASSTLPLPGHQPQHF.

This clonotype was counted ten times or more. The V call is TRBV20-1, the J call TRBJ1-4, with 7 bases identical to TRBD1. V lost 3 bases and J lost 4; bases outside the gene matches: 5. Germline V gives CDR1 DFQATT, CDR2 SNEGSKA (reference sequence). The CDR3 is made up of 14 amino acids. The CDR3 sequence is CSASSGTVNEKLFF. The CDR3 DNA sequence: TGCAGTGCTAGCAGTGGGACAGTTAATGAAAAACTGTTTTTT.

Comments on this clonotype: A single base separates this from a much larger clone, so it may be a read error. The V call is TRBV6-1, the J call TRBJ2-3, with 10 bases that match TRBD2. From germline, CDR1 is MNHNS and CDR2 SASEGT. The ends lost 4 bases at V and 4 bases at J; junction bases unmatched: 5. The CDR3 spans 15 residues. Here the CDR3 DNA reads TGTGCCAGCAGTGGAGATAGCGGGGGGTCAGATACGCAGTATTTT. The encoded protein is CASSGDSGGSDTQYF.

Comment on this clonotype: This may stem from a read error, because a much larger clone lies one nucleotide away. V and J are TRBV14 and TRBJ2-1; D is tentatively TRBD1 or TRBD2 (5 bases each). Germline CDR1 is SGHDN and CDR2 is FVKESK. V was shortened by 1 base and J by 3 bases, with 13 bases between the two germline ends. CDR3 length equals 16 residues. The CDR3 coding sequence is TGTGCCAGCAGCCAAGGAAGGGACCCCTTCTACAATGAGCAGTTCTTC. Translating it yields CASSQGRDPFYNEQFF.

This clonotype was found many times. The chain couples TRBV7-8 to TRBJ2-7, with 7 bases fitting TRBD1. Germline lookup yields CDR1 SGHVS and CDR2 FQNEAQ. V lost 4 bases and J lost 2; bases outside the gene matches: 5. The CDR3 is made up of 14 amino acids. The CDR3 region has the DNA TGTGCCAGCAGCTCGTCGACAGGGCCCTACGAGCAGTACTTC. Translating gives CASSSSTGPYEQYF. Complete variable domain (other parts from reference TRBV7-8 and TRBJ2-7): GAGVSQSPRYKVAKRGQDVALRCDPISGHVSLFWYQQALGQGPEFLTYFQNEAQLDKSGLPSDRFFAERPEGSVSTLKIQRTQQEDSAVYLCASSSSTGPYEQYFGPGTRLTVT.

This clonotype was observed many times. The chain combines TRBV6-1 with TRBJ1-5, with D unclear. The length of the CDR3 is 14 residues. The ends were cut back, 7 bases at V and 7 bases at J, with 17 bases in the middle. The germline V gene encodes CDR1 MNHNS and CDR2 SASEGT. The CDR3, as DNA: TGTGCCAGCATATCTTATATCGGGAAGCAGCCCCAGCATTTT. Protein: CASISYIGKQPQHF.

This clonotype occurred many times. J is TRBJ1-5 and V is TRBV6-6; D ambiguous. CDR3 length: 15 residues. Germline V gene sequence: CDR1 MNHNY, CDR2 SVGAGI (reference sequence). V gave up 6 bases and J gave up 6 bases, with 18 bases separating them. The CDR3 DNA follows: TGTGCCAGCAGCCCTAAACCCCGAATGAGTCAGCCCCAGCATTTT. As protein: CASSPKPRMSQPQHF.

This clonotype was recorded at least ten times. The chain joins TRBV5-1 to TRBJ1-1; 9 bases map to TRBD1. V trimming: 4 bases; J trimming: 3 bases; junction bases outside the gene matches: 7. CDR3 length: 15 residues. The germline CDR1 and CDR2 sequences are SGHRS and YFSETQ. CDR3 coding DNA: TGCGCCAGCAGCAGAAGACAGGGGGGGGACACTGAAGCTTTCTTT. This encodes CASSRRQGGDTEAFF.

This clonotype appeared many times. The chain combines TRBV13 with TRBJ1-1; possible D gene TRBD1, 5 bases. This CDR3 contains 16 residues. V was cut by 5 bases and J by 2 bases, with 18 bases left in between. The germline V gene encodes CDR1 PRHDT and CDR2 FYEKMQ (reference sequence). CDR3 sequence reads: CASSPNSRVGNTEAFF. In DNA form, the CDR3 reads TGTGCCAGCAGCCCGAATAGCAGGGTGGGAAACACTGAAGCTTTCTTT.

This clonotype was recorded many times. This chain uses TRBV28 with TRBJ1-2; D is ambiguous. Germline lookup yields CDR1 MDHEN and CDR2 SYDVKM. Trimming took 8 bases from V and 6 from J, leaving 13 bases between them. The CDR3 has 12 amino acids. The CDR3 region is CASQVETDGYTF. The CDR3 nucleotides are TGTGCCAGCCAGGTGGAGACCGATGGCTACACCTTC.

The table lists this clonotype with a few counts. The V call is TRBV19, the J call TRBJ2-3; TRBD1 is a possible D gene (6 bases). Trimming pared 8 bases from V and 0 bases from J, leaving 12 bases between. The CDR3 totals 14 residues. Germline assignment: CDR1 LNHDA and CDR2 SQIVND (reference sequence). CDR3 sequence: CASGRGWSTDTQYF. The CDR3 coding sequence is TGTGCCAGTGGCAGGGGCTGGAGCACAGATACGCAGTATTTT.

This clonotype was picked up one time. A much more abundant neighbour one base away suggests this may be a read error. This rearrangement joins TRBV10-2 to TRBJ2-2; 7 positions match TRBD2. The ends lost 7 bases at V and 4 bases at J; junction bases unmatched: 3. This CDR3 comprises 13 residues. Per the germline V gene, CDR1 is WSHSY and CDR2 is SAAADI. CDR3 region: CASTGEGTGELFF. DNA of the CDR3: TGCGCCAGCACCGGGGAGGGCACCGGGGAGCTGTTTTTT.

On this clonotype: Compared with germline, one end of the junction differs, possibly owing to a read error. This chain links TRBV11-3 with TRBJ2-2; a possible D gene is TRBD2 (5 bases). CDR3 length equals 13 residues. Germline CDR1 is SGHNT and CDR2 is YENEEA. This CDR3 reads CASGSGPTGELFF. CDR3 coding DNA: TGTGCCAGCGGCTCCGGACCCACCGGGGAGCTGTTTTTC.

This clonotype has ten or more counts. CDR3 nucleotide sequence: TGTGCCAGCAGCTCATCCGGGACACAGAACACTGAAGCTTTCTTT. Encoded protein: CASSSSGTQNTEAFF. The J gene is TRBJ1-1, the V gene TRBV7-3; a possible D gene is TRBD1 (6 bases). CDR3 length equals 15 residues. V lost 4 bases to trimming and J lost 1 base, with 13 bases between them. CDR1 is SGHTA, CDR2 FQGTGA, per germline.